Given below is one T cell receptor beta chain in context. Its antigen is undetermined. The data belong to a study of cytomegalovirus exposure and HLA in healthy donors. Overall study findings and caveats: TCR beta sequences numbering some 17,000 were associated with HLA alleles at 0.05 false discovery rate in a later analysis.

13 Jbeta primers and 60 Vbeta primers were used for the PCR. The protocol was immunoSEQ multiplex PCR, while the TCRdb copy is restricted to in-frame clones and leaves out a portion. The sample includes 120,000 to 150,000 clones, about 80% seen only once; the top ten take around 13%. In germline, CDR1 is MNHNS, CDR2 SASEGT. Germline trimming cut 4 bases from V and 0 bases from J; bases unmatched to any gene: 3. CDR3 length: 17 amino acids. Material for sequencing was PBMCs. The clonotype was recovered from a man aged 35 to 55 in good health and CMV-seropositive. V is TRBV6-1 and J is TRBJ2-6; 10 bases match TRBD1. The CDR3 bases are TGTGCCAGCAGTGCCCGGGACAGGGGCTCTGGGGCCAACGTCCTGACTTTC. As protein: CASSARDRGSGANVLTF.